This T cell receptor beta chain was sequenced in a study of molecular identifiers for immune sequencing clone quantification. General study points: Clones with over 20 RNA copies captured over 98% of effector molecules but under 1% of naive ones.

In germline, CDR1 is MDHEN, CDR2 SYDVKM. Losses at the gene ends were 1 base for V and 2 bases for J; bases not matched to a gene: 6. CDR3 size: 16 residues. This clonotype was seen many times. The target antigen is unknown. With listed TCR primers and previously described methods, bulk TCR libraries were prepared. One entry per CDR3 protein results from TCRdb running MiXCR on the PCR reads. The table records approximately 97,000 distinct CDR3 sequences, approximately 25% of them present only once. With 10%, 30% or 50% of RNA, about 20,000 to 1,100,000 naive CD8 T cells were sequenced. A CD8+CD4-CCR7+CD45RA+ phenotype served as the sorting definition for naive CD8 T cells.

The gene calls are TRBV28 and TRBJ2-7; 9 bases match TRBD1. The TCR comes from a human donor in good health. Some libraries in this study had Jurkat cell RNA spiked in. The material sequenced was naive CD8+ T cells from blood, with Jurkat cell RNA spiked in. Regarding subset: FACS-sorted CD8+CD4-CCR7+CD45RA+ naive T cells. CDR3 loop: CASSLSFGTGTYEQYF. CDR3 bases: TGTGCCAGCAGTTTATCGTTCGGGACAGGGACCTACGAGCAGTACTTC.